The present T cell receptor (beta chain) was sequenced within a study of cytomegalovirus exposure and HLA in healthy donors. Study results and limitations: One variant, a missense change in DCLRE1C, was linked in a later analysis to TCR beta V- and J-gene trimming.

With 60 Vbeta and 13 Jbeta primers, the PCR was carried out. Profiling relied on immunoSEQ multiplex PCR, and the TCRdb table lists in-frame clones only, not all of them. The top ten clones hold more than 1.5% of a sample with around 140,000 clones, 82% of them seen once. Comments on this clone: Its antigen is undetermined.

Germline trimming cut 2 bases from V and 2 bases from J; bases unmatched to any gene: 4. Germline-derived CDR1 and CDR2 are SGHNT and YENEEA. This CDR3 is built from 16 residues. The receptor was isolated from a middle-aged woman in good health and CMV-seronegative. Sequencing was carried out using PBMCs. V is TRBV11-3 and J is TRBJ2-1; 9 bases agree with TRBD2. As DNA, the CDR3 is TGTGCCAGCAGCTTACTAGCGGGGCCCCCCTACAATGAGCAGTTCTTC. Protein: CASSLLAGPPYNEQFF.